A single sample gave rise to the 27 T cell receptor beta chains below, sequenced in a study of blood T cells in healthy people across ages. Combining a sample-barcoded 5' primer with a J-beta primer mix, a second PCR ran for 7 to 11 cycles. One entry per CDR3 protein results from TCRdb running MiXCR on the 5' RACE reads. The sample carries roughly 1,500,000 distinct CDR3 sequences, roughly 40% recorded once. The sequenced sample consisted of blood. Receptors were obtained from a woman in her late teens or twenties in good health.

This clonotype was seen ten or more times. The genes are TRBV6-5 and TRBJ1-2, with D hard to call. Germline V lookup: CDR1 MNHEY, CDR2 SVGAGI. V was shortened by 2 bases and J by 7 bases, with 5 bases between the two germline ends. There are 11 residues in the CDR3. The chain's CDR3 is CASSYGLGYTF. Written as DNA, the CDR3 is TGTGCCAGCAGTTACGGTCTTGGCTACACCTTC.

The rearrangement uses TRBV29-1 and TRBJ1-1; unclear D gene. Trimming took off 1 base at V and 6 bases at J, with 15 bases between the two ends. The germline gives CDR1 SQVTM, CDR2 ANQGSEA. The CDR3 sequence is 14 residues long. The CDR3 coding sequence is TGCAGCGTTGAAGCGGACGCGGATCCCTCTGAAGCTTTCTTT. Protein: CSVEADADPSEAFF.

The chain employs TRBV6-5 and TRBJ2-3, with 11 bases identical to TRBD2. CDR3 size: 19 residues. V lost 2 bases, J lost 5 bases, and 15 bases stayed unmatched. Germline V gives CDR1 MNHEY, CDR2 SVGAGI. CDR3 in amino acids: CASSYSIIVAGGPRDTQYF. Here the CDR3 DNA reads TGTGCCAGCAGTTACAGTATTATCGTAGCGGGAGGGCCAAGAGATACGCAGTATTTT.

Only a few counts were recorded for this clonotype. The rearrangement uses TRBV4-1 and TRBJ2-1; D is undetermined. CDR1 and CDR2 (germline): MGHRA, YSYEKL. Trimming shortened V by 0 bases and J by 0 bases, and 12 bases separated the two germline ends. The CDR3 length is 17 residues. The CDR3 spells CASSQDRAASSYNEQFF. CDR3 bases: TGCGCCAGCAGCCAAGATCGGGCTGCAAGCTCCTACAATGAGCAGTTCTTC.

This clonotype was recorded a few times. This chain connects TRBV5-5 to TRBJ1-1, with 8 bases lining up with TRBD1. The germline V gene encodes CDR1 SGHKS and CDR2 YYEKEE (reference sequence). The CDR3 totals 15 residues. V lost 4 bases and J lost 4; bases outside the gene matches: 9. The CDR3 DNA reads as TGTGCCAGCAGCCTTCAGGGGGCCCAAGGCACTGAAGCTTTCTTT. Translated, it gives CASSLQGAQGTEAFF.

The chain uses TRBV5-1 and TRBJ2-7; 12 bases are a match to TRBD2. The germline CDR1 and CDR2 sequences are SGHRS and YFSETQ. V trimming: 3 bases; J trimming: 3 bases; junction bases outside the gene matches: 1. The CDR3 length is 14 residues. The CDR3 loop is CASSSTSGGYEQYF. The CDR3 DNA is TGCGCCAGCAGCTCGACTAGCGGGGGCTACGAGCAGTACTTC.

The rearrangement uses TRBV6-6 and TRBJ2-1, with 9 bases identical to TRBD2. The CDR3 extends over 14 amino acids. Germline assignment: CDR1 MNHNY and CDR2 SVGAGI (reference sequence). V gave up 8 bases and J gave up 8 bases; unmatched junction bases: 10. In DNA, the CDR3 is TGTGCCAGCGAGCCGCGGGGGGGCGGGGATGAGCAGTTCTTC. Amino acids: CASEPRGGGDEQFF.

There are many counts of this clonotype. The gene calls are TRBV7-9 and TRBJ2-4; D is unresolved. The germline V gene has CDR1 SEHNR and CDR2 FQNEAQ (reference sequence). The CDR3 extends over 13 amino acids. Trimming pared 1 base from V and 4 bases from J, leaving 5 bases between. CDR3 sequence (DNA): TGTGCCAGCAGCTTAGGGGATAAAAACATTCAGTACTTC. Translated: CASSLGDKNIQYF.

This clonotype occurred a few times. V is TRBV20-1 and J is TRBJ2-3; 8 bases agree with TRBD2. The germline V gene has CDR1 DFQATT and CDR2 SNEGSKA (reference sequence). The CDR3 totals 17 residues. V trimming: 3 bases; J trimming: 6 bases; junction bases outside the gene matches: 17. CDR3 DNA sequence: TGCAGTGCTAGGCTGGCGGGGGGCCATTCCGGCATGGATACGCAGTATTTT. It codes for CSARLAGGHSGMDTQYF.

The chain recombines TRBV3-1 with TRBJ2-5; no firm D call. V lost 0 bases, J lost 4 bases, and 6 bases lay in between. This CDR3 has 13 amino acids. Germline V gene data show CDR1 as LGHDT and CDR2 as YNNKEL (reference sequence). The CDR3 reads CASSQDIGETQYF. CDR3 DNA: TGTGCCAGCAGCCAAGATATAGGAGAGACCCAGTACTTC.

This clonotype has just a few counts. The chain is built from TRBV12-3 or TRBV12-4 and TRBJ2-7; TRBD2 might be the D (5 bases). The CDR3 runs 17 residues. The V end was cut by 1 base, the J end by 1 base, with 17 bases between. The DNA of the CDR3 is TGTGCCAGCAGTTTAGATCTATTAGGGAGTCTTTCCTACGAGCAGTACTTC. It specifies CASSLDLLGSLSYEQYF.

The genes are TRBV6-1 and TRBJ2-5; D is tentatively TRBD1 or TRBD2 (6 bases each). The V and J ends lost 7 bases and 5 bases respectively, with 11 bases between them. The length of the CDR3 is 12 residues. Germline CDR1 is MNHNS and CDR2 is SASEGT. The CDR3 DNA sequence: TGTGCCAGCACGGGGGCTCTTGAGACCCAGTACTTC. It yields the protein CASTGALETQYF.

The chain carries TRBV20-1 and TRBJ2-3; possibly TRBD1 for D (6 bases). V lost 5 bases and J lost 0, with 15 bases in between. CDR3 length: 15 residues. Germline CDR1 is DFQATT and CDR2 is SNEGSKA (reference sequence). This CDR3 is CSASGAGASTDTQYF. The CDR3 coding sequence is TGCAGTGCTTCCGGGGCAGGGGCTAGCACAGATACGCAGTATTTT.

The chain uses TRBV3-1 and TRBJ1-2; perhaps TRBD1 as D (6 bases). Trimming cost V 1 base and J 3 bases, with 15 bases left between them. The CDR3 covers 16 residues. Germline CDR1 is LGHDT and CDR2 is YNNKEL (reference sequence). CDR3 sequence: CASSQGLRGLYYGYTF. As DNA, the CDR3 is TGTGCCAGCAGCCAAGGCCTCAGGGGATTATACTATGGCTACACCTTC.

The chain employs TRBV7-2 and TRBJ2-3; 7 bases align to TRBD2. CDR3 size: 15 residues. Germline loops: CDR1 SGHTA, CDR2 FQGNSA. Trimming took 0 bases from V and 4 from J; bases not matched to a gene: 4. Here the CDR3 DNA reads TGTGCCAGCAGCTTAGCGCGGGAGAGGGCAGATACGCAGTATTTT. Its translation is CASSLARERADTQYF.

This rearrangement joins TRBV4-1 to TRBJ1-2, with D possibly being TRBD1 (6 bases). Trimming took 6 bases from V and 7 from J, leaving 12 bases between them. Germline values: CDR1 MGHRA, CDR2 YSYEKL. CDR3 length: 12 amino acids. The CDR3 region is CASRRGALGYTF. The DNA for the CDR3 is TGCGCCAGCAGACGGGGGGCACTTGGCTACACCTTC.

This clonotype was observed at least ten times. J is TRBJ1-6 and V is TRBV6-6; 8 positions match TRBD1. Germline V gene sequence: CDR1 MNHNY, CDR2 SVGAGI (reference sequence). J gave up 7 bases and V 0 bases, and 2 bases lay outside the gene matches. There are 15 residues in the CDR3. In DNA form, the CDR3 reads TGTGCCAGCAGTTACTCTGGACAGGGAAATTCACCCCTCCACTTT. It translates to CASSYSGQGNSPLHF.

Of note for this clonotype: A read error may account for a junction end that differs from germline. This chain links TRBV12-3 or TRBV12-4 with TRBJ2-4; D unresolved. The CDR3 totals 14 residues. In nucleotides, the CDR3 is TGTGCCAACAGTTTCTTTGCCGCCAAAAACATTCAGTACTTC. This translates into CANSFFAAKNIQYF.

This clonotype was seen a few times. The chain joins TRBV20-1 to TRBJ1-2, with 8 bases fitting TRBD1. This CDR3 spans 16 amino acids. Germline trimming cut 3 bases from V and 7 bases from J; bases unmatched to any gene: 16. In germline, CDR1 is DFQATT, CDR2 SNEGSKA (reference sequence). This chain's CDR3 is CSARAGGLLSTSGYTF. The CDR3 coding sequence is TGCAGTGCTAGGGCAGGGGGCCTCCTATCCACCTCTGGCTACACCTTC.

The chain links TRBV5-1 to TRBJ2-1, with D perhaps TRBD1 (7 bases). The CDR3 runs to 16 residues. Trimming pared 4 bases from V and 1 base from J, leaving 15 bases between. Germline loops: CDR1 SGHRS, CDR2 YFSETQ. The chain's CDR3 is CASSPDAGQSYNEQFF. CDR3 bases: TGCGCCAGCAGCCCGGATGCGGGACAGTCCTACAATGAGCAGTTCTTC.

The sample holds a few counts of this clonotype. This chain joins TRBV12-5 and TRBJ2-3; 10 nucleotides agree with TRBD2. V shed 0 bases, J shed 6 bases, and the junction held 6 bases outside the gene matches. The length of the CDR3 is 16 residues. Germline V gene data show CDR1 as LGHNT and CDR2 as FRNRAP. The CDR3 region is CASGLVLTSGLDTQYF. CDR3 coding DNA: TGTGCTAGTGGTTTGGTACTGACTAGCGGGCTCGATACGCAGTATTTT.

To note about this clonotype: The junction differs from germline at one of its ends, possibly a read error. The chain uses TRBV6-5 and TRBJ2-1; D not resolved. The CDR3 length is 13 residues. CDR1 and CDR2 (germline): MNHEY, SVGAGI. CDR3 DNA sequence: TGTGCCAGCAGTGACTCACCTGCCCAGGTGCAGTTCTTC. It codes for CASSDSPAQVQFF.

The chain uses TRBV20-1 and TRBJ1-2; 8 bases align to TRBD1. This CDR3 comprises 14 residues. CDR1 is DFQATT, CDR2 SNEGSKA, per germline (reference sequence). Losses at the gene ends were 4 bases for V and 7 bases for J; bases not matched to a gene: 11. The CDR3 sequence: CSATVTGEKSGYTF. In DNA, the CDR3 is TGCAGTGCTACTGTGACAGGGGAAAAGTCTGGCTACACCTTC.

The chain has TRBV11-1 and TRBJ2-1; D gene ambiguous. V was cut by 7 bases and J by 10 bases, with 20 bases left in between. Germline CDR1 SGHAT, CDR2 FQDESV (reference sequence). This CDR3 region has 14 residues. The CDR3 here is CASTIQGSHYEQFF. The CDR3 nucleotides are TGTGCCAGCACCATACAAGGCAGCCACTACGAGCAGTTCTTC. The full variable domain, rest sourced from reference TRBV11-1 and TRBJ2-1, is EAEVAQSPRYKITEKSQAVAFWCDPISGHATLYWYRQILGQGPELLVQFQDESVVDDSQLPKDRFSAERLKGVDSTLKIQPAELGDSAMYLCASTIQGSHYEQFFGPGTRLTVL.

This clonotype was recorded a few times. This chain joins TRBV7-2 and TRBJ2-7; no reliable D call. Trimming took off 4 bases at V and 2 bases at J, with 21 bases between the two ends. The CDR3 has 17 residues. CDR1 and CDR2 (germline): SGHTA, FQGNSA. The CDR3 here is CASSSNPGISSPYEQYF. The CDR3 bases are TGTGCCAGCAGCTCCAACCCTGGGATCTCGAGCCCCTACGAGCAGTACTTC. Variable domain in full (rest from reference TRBV7-2 and TRBJ2-7): GAGVSQSPSNKVTEKGKDVELRCDPISGHTALYWYRQSLGQGLEFLIYFQGNSAPDKSGLPSDRFSAERTGGSVSTLTIQRTQQEDSAVYLCASSSNPGISSPYEQYFGPGTRLTVT.

This clonotype was detected ten times or more. The chain has TRBV12-3 or TRBV12-4 and TRBJ2-3, with D uncertain. V lost 6 bases and J lost 0, with 4 bases in between. The CDR3 consists of 12 residues. The CDR3 protein is CASRYSTDTQYF. The CDR3 DNA follows: TGTGCCAGCAGATACAGCACAGATACGCAGTATTTT.

The V gene is TRBV7-9, the J gene TRBJ1-3, with 8 bases lining up with TRBD1. CDR1 is SEHNR and CDR2 is FQNEAQ in the germline V gene (reference sequence). This CDR3 comprises 15 residues. With 5 bases clipped from V and 2 bases from J, the junction kept 5 bases outside the gene matches. The CDR3 sequence is CASSPPDRAGNTIYF. CDR3 bases: TGTGCCAGCAGCCCGCCGGACAGGGCTGGAAACACCATATATTTT.